These 7 T cell receptor beta chains were all obtained from the same sample, sequenced in a study of T cells in Graves' hyperthyroidism and ophthalmopathy. RNA transcripts provided the source from which TCR beta CDR3 regions were amplified. Using the HTBI primer set, a first-round RT-PCR was run on the TCR CDR3. TCRdb called the multiplex PCR reads again in MiXCR, with one record for every CDR3 protein. The table lists 640,000 or so distinct CDR3 sequences, about 15% of them singletons. The sequenced material came from blood. Receptors were obtained from a woman in her thirties or forties with Graves' ophthalmopathy.

This clonotype was seen many times. The chain joins TRBV28 to TRBJ2-7; either TRBD1 or TRBD2 may fit D (10 bases each). Germline CDR1 is MDHEN and CDR2 is SYDVKM. Trimming took 5 bases from V and 3 from J, leaving 29 bases between them. The CDR3 spans 19 residues. The CDR3 DNA reads as TGTGCCAGCAGTCCTAGGACAGGGGGTAGCGGGAGGCCCCTCTACGAGCAGTACTTC. Its protein product is CASSPRTGGSGRPLYEQYF.

This clonotype has only a few counts. The CDR3 region is CASSPRAGVEFEAFF. The CDR3 DNA follows: TGTGCCAGTAGTCCCCGGGCAGGGGTTGAATTTGAAGCTTTCTTT. The J gene is TRBJ1-1, the V gene TRBV19; weak D call: TRBD1 (6 bases). The CDR3 spans 15 residues. The V and J ends lost 5 bases and 7 bases respectively, with 20 bases between them. The V gene's germline CDR1 is LNHDA and CDR2 SQIVND (reference sequence).

The chain links TRBV12-3 or TRBV12-4 to TRBJ1-5; D not certain. The V end lost 2 bases, the J end lost 6 bases, and 8 bases lay between the germline ends. The CDR3 loop spans 13 amino acids. The CDR3 nucleotides are TGTGCCAGCAGTTTATTTCGAGCTCAGCCCCAGCATTTT. Translation: CASSLFRAQPQHF.

The chain is built from TRBV12-3 or TRBV12-4 and TRBJ2-2; a possible D gene is TRBD2 (6 bases). The CDR3 has 15 residues. Trimming took 3 bases from V and 4 from J, leaving 12 bases between them. CDR3 nucleotides: TGTGCCAGCAGTTTCGGCGGGATGGGCACCGGGGAGCTGTTTTTT. This sequence encodes CASSFGGMGTGELFF.

This clonotype was recorded many times. This chain uses TRBV19 with TRBJ2-5; perhaps D is TRBD1 or TRBD2 (5 bases each). Trimming cost V 3 bases and J 0 bases, with 8 bases left between them. This CDR3 has 14 amino acids. From germline, CDR1 is LNHDA and CDR2 SQIVND (reference sequence). The CDR3 sequence is CASSIGTYQETQYF. The CDR3 DNA is TGTGCCAGTAGTATCGGGACGTACCAAGAGACCCAGTACTTC.

This clonotype appeared many times. An end of the junction differs from the germline gene, which may be a read error. The genes are TRBV2 and TRBJ2-7, with TRBD1 identical over 7 bases. Germline V gene sequence: CDR1 SNHLY, CDR2 FYNNEI. This CDR3 is 14 amino acids long. The CDR3 here is CASLQGTAVYGQYF. CDR3 nucleotide sequence: TGTGCCTCACTTCAAGGGACAGCTGTCTACGGGCAGTACTTC.

The chain employs TRBV27 and TRBJ1-2; D might be TRBD1 (6 bases). V lost 3 bases to trimming and J lost 2 bases, with 19 bases between them. CDR3 length: 17 amino acids. The germline gives CDR1 MNHEY, CDR2 SMNVEV (reference sequence). As DNA, the CDR3 is TGTGCCAGCAGTTTGTCCCTCCGGGACACATTCAACTATGGCTACACCTTC. Its protein product is CASSLSLRDTFNYGYTF.